Below, one TCR beta chain is given with its context. Antigen unknown. The data were obtained in a study of a mutant IDH1 vaccine in newly diagnosed glioma. Overall study context: Before enrollment, the patients had been treated with radiotherapy alone, temozolomide alone, or both together. Most of them had received both. Study-wide results and caveats: Changes in top peripheral clonotypes did not appear linked to pseudoprogression.

Sequenced by immunoSEQ multiplex PCR; TCRdb stores in-frame clones only, minus some. Of approximately 21,000 clones detected, under 90% appear once; the ten largest clones hold 5.7%. Trimming took off 9 bases at V and 2 bases at J, with 16 bases between the two ends. Germline CDR1 reads KGHSH; CDR2 reads LQKENI. The CDR3 is 15 residues long. Time point of the sample: week 11, during vaccination. What each vaccine dose contained was 300 ug of mutant IDH1 20-mer peptide, accompanied by topical imiquimod. This rearrangement joins TRBV18 to TRBJ1-4; D is unclear. The receptor comes from a woman aged 40-49 years with glioma. The sample was PBMCs, taken from a glioma patient whose treatment included an IDH1 peptide vaccine. In nucleotides, the CDR3 is TGTGCCAGTCAACCGACCCATGGGACTAATGAAAAACTGTTTTTT. Protein: CASQPTHGTNEKLFF. Drawing the rest from reference TRBV18 and TRBJ1-4, the complete variable domain is NAGVMQNPRHLVRRRGQEARLRCSPMKGHSHVYWYRQLPEEGLKFMVYLQKENIIDESGMPKERFSAEFPKEGPSILRIQQVVRGDSAAYFCASQPTHGTNEKLFFGSGTQLSVL.